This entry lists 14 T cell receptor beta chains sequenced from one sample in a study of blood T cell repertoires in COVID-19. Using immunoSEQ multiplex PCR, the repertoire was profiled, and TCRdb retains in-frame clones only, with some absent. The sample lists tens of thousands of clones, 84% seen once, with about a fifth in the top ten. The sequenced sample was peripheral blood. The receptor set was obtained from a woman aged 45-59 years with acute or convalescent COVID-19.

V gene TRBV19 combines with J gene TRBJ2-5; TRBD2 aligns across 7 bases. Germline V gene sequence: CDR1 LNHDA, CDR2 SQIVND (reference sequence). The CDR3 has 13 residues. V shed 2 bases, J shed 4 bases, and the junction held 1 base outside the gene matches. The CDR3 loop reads CASSITGGETQYF. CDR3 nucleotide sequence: TGTGCCAGTAGTATAACGGGGGGAGAGACCCAGTACTTC.

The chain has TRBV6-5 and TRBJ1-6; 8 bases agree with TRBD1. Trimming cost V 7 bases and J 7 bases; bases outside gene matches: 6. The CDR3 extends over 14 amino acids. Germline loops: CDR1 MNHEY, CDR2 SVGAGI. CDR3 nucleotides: TGTGCCAGCATGGAGGACAGGGTCAATTCACCCCTCCACTTT. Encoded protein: CASMEDRVNSPLHF.

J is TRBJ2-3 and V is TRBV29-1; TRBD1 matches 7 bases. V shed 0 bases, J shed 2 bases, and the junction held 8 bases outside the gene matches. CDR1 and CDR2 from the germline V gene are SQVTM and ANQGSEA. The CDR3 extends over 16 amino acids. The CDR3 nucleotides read TGCAGCGTTGAAGATCCGGACAGGACTTACACAGATACGCAGTATTTT. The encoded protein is CSVEDPDRTYTDTQYF.

The DNA for the CDR3 is TGTGCCAGTCGGGGATACGAAAAACTGTTTTTT. Residues: CASRGYEKLFF. The genes are TRBV6-5 and TRBJ1-4; no clear D gene. The CDR3 length is 11 residues. The germline V gene has CDR1 MNHEY and CDR2 SVGAGI. Trimming removed 9 bases at V and 8 bases at J, with 10 bases between.

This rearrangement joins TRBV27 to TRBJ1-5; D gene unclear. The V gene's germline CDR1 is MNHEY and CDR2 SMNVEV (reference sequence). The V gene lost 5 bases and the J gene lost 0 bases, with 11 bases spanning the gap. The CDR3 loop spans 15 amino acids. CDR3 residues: CASSVVGYSNQPQHF. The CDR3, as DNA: TGTGCCAGCAGTGTTGTGGGCTATAGCAATCAGCCCCAGCATTTT.

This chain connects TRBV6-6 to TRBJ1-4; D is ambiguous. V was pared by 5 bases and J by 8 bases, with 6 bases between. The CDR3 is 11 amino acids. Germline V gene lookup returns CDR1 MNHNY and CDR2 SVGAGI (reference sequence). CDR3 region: CASSGGEKLFF. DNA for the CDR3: TGTGCCAGCAGTGGAGGGGAAAAACTGTTTTTT.

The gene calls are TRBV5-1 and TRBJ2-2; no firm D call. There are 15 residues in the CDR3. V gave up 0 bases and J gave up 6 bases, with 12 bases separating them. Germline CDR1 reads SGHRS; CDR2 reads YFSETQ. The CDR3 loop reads CASSLGSGFSGELFF. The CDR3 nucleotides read TGCGCCAGCAGCTTGGGATCAGGTTTTTCCGGGGAGCTGTTTTTT.

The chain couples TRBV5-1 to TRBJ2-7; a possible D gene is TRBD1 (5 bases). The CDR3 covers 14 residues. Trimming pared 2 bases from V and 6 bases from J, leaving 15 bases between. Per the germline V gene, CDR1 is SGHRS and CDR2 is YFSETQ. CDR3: CASSLGQGSPEQYF. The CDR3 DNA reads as TGCGCCAGCAGCTTAGGGCAGGGTTCCCCCGAGCAGTACTTC.

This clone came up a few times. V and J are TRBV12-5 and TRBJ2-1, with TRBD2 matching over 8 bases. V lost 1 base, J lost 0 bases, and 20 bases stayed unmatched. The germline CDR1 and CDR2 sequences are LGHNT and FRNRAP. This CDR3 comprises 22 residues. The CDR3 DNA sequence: TGTGCTAGTGGTTTGGGATCTCTCAGCGGGGGTCAGCCTCCGAGCTCCTACAATGAGCAGTTCTTC. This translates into CASGLGSLSGGQPPSSYNEQFF.

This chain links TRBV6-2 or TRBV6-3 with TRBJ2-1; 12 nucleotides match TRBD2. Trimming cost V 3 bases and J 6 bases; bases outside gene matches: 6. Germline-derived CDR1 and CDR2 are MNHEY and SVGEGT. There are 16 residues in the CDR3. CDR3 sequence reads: CASSYPGTSGSNEQFF. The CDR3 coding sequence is TGTGCCAGCAGTTATCCTGGGACTAGCGGGTCCAATGAGCAGTTCTTC.

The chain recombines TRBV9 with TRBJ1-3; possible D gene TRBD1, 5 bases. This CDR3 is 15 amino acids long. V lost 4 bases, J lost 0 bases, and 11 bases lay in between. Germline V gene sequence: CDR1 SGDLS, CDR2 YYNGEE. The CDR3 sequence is CASSQQASSGNTIYF. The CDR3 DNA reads TGTGCCAGCAGCCAACAGGCGTCCTCTGGAAACACCATATATTTT.

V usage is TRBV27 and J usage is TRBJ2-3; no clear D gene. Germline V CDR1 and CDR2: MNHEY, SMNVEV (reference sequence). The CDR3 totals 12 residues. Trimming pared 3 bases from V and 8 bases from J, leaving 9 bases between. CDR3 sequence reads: CASSFARGTQYF. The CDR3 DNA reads TGTGCCAGCAGTTTCGCCCGAGGTACGCAGTATTTT.

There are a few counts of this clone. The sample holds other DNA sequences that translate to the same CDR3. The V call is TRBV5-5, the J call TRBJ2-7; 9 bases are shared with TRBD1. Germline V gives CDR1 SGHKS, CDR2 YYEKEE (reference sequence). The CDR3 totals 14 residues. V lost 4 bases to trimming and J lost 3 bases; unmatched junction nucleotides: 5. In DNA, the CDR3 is TGTGCCAGCAGCCCACCGGGACAGGGCTACGAGCAGTACTTC. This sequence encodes CASSPPGQGYEQYF.

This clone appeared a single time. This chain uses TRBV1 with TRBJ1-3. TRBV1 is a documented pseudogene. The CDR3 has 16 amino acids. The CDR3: CTSSPGSEGDGNTIYF. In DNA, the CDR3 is TGCACCAGCAGCCCGGGTTCGGAGGGAGACGGAAACACCATATATTTT.